This TCR beta chain derives from a study of T-cell memory formation after mild COVID-19. General study points: Contracting CD4+ clones lay largely in CM and EM, with CD8+ ones residing in EMRA. Proof of SARS-CoV-2 specificity was absent for the second-wave clones that crested on day 37. Later expanders leaned CD4+, whereas day 15 to 85 contracting clones were balanced CD4/CD8.

Libraries for TCRalpha and TCRbeta carried sample barcodes and unique molecular identifiers via 5'RACE. Via MiXCR, TCRdb re-called the 5' RACE reads, giving one row per CDR3 protein. This table holds more than 250,000 distinct CDR3 sequences, 15% to 20% found once. On this clonotype: What it binds is unknown.

Sample: PBMCs or a T cell subset sorted from them (not recorded which). This TCR derives from a man younger than 35 who had mild COVID-19 (a few samples of this study predate the infection). Cell type and time point are not known.

The CDR3 loop is CASSVAGTDNQPQHF. The CDR3 DNA reads TGTGCCAGCAGTGTTGCCGGGACAGACAATCAGCCCCAGCATTTT. V and J are TRBV25-1 and TRBJ1-5; 7 bases line up with TRBD1. Unmatched junction bases numbered 6, after V lost 4 bases and J lost 3 bases. CDR1 is MGHDK, CDR2 SYGVNS, per germline. The CDR3 consists of 15 residues.